A single sample gave rise to the 18 T cell receptor beta chains below, sequenced in a study of spatial heterogeneity in lung cancer. TCRdb fed the 5' RACE reads into MiXCR, producing one record per CDR3 protein. The sample lists tens of thousands of distinct CDR3 sequences; about an eighth were seen once. Indicated time point: blood at routine non-recurrence follow-up after resection. This material consisted of PBMCs, taken at follow-up. These receptors were collected from a male donor with early-stage non-small cell lung cancer.

This clonotype occurred many times. The rearrangement joins TRBV24-1 to TRBJ2-2, with D possibly called TRBD1 or TRBD2 (5 bases each). V dropped 4 bases and J dropped 4 bases, with 9 bases sitting between them. The length of the CDR3 is 14 residues. Germline loops: CDR1 KGHDR, CDR2 SFDVKD. The CDR3 DNA follows: TGTGCCACCAGTGACCCCGGGACCACCGGGGAGCTGTTTTTT. This gives the protein CATSDPGTTGELFF.

This clonotype showed up many times. DNA of the CDR3: TGTGCCAGCAGCTCCGGGAGTACAGATACGCAGTATTTT. Protein: CASSSGSTDTQYF. The chain combines TRBV12-3 or TRBV12-4 with TRBJ2-3; perhaps TRBD2 as D (6 bases). V was shortened by 6 bases and J by 3 bases, with 10 bases between the two germline ends. This CDR3 spans 13 amino acids.

In its sample, this clonotype was seen many times. The chain recombines TRBV3-1 with TRBJ1-2; no firm D call. The CDR3 sequence is 14 residues long. The V gene's germline CDR1 is LGHDT and CDR2 YNNKEL (reference sequence). Between the trimmed V and J ends, which lost 3 bases and 8 bases, there was a span of 16 bases. In DNA, the CDR3 is TGTGCCAGCAGCCAGGGCCCAAACTCTAGGGGCTACACCTTC. It yields the protein CASSQGPNSRGYTF.

The table lists this clonotype with many counts. The chain links TRBV7-9 to TRBJ1-1; TRBD1 is a possible D gene (5 bases). The CDR3 spans 14 residues. V was shortened by 0 bases and J by 4 bases, with 9 bases between the two germline ends. Germline V lookup: CDR1 SEHNR, CDR2 FQNEAQ (reference sequence). CDR3 region: CASSLAGGSTEAFF. The CDR3 DNA sequence: TGTGCCAGCAGCTTAGCTGGGGGAAGCACTGAAGCTTTCTTT.

Comments on this clonotype: A much larger clone differs from this one at a single base, so this may be a read error. The V call is TRBV29-1, the J call TRBJ2-1; no reliable D call. Germline V lookup: CDR1 SQVTM, CDR2 ANQGSEA. The CDR3 runs to 14 residues. V gave up 4 bases and J gave up 5 bases, with 15 bases separating them. The CDR3 nucleotides are TGCAGCGTTGTGCAGCCGTTAATTGACAATGAGCAGTTCTTC. Translation gives CSVVQPLIDNEQFF.

This clonotype was observed a few times. The rearrangement links TRBV2 to TRBJ2-7, with 10 bases aligning to TRBD2. The CDR3 consists of 15 residues. After removal of 3 bases from V and 3 bases from J, the junction contained 5 bases not matched to a gene. Per the germline V gene, CDR1 is SNHLY and CDR2 is FYNNEI. The CDR3 loop reads CASSDRLAGVYEQYF. The CDR3 region has the DNA TGTGCCAGCAGTGATCGTCTAGCGGGGGTCTACGAGCAGTACTTC.

The chain is built from TRBV20-1 and TRBJ2-3, with 10 bases that match TRBD2. J lost 2 bases, V lost 2 bases, and 1 base had no gene match. This CDR3 spans 14 amino acids. CDR1 is DFQATT and CDR2 is SNEGSKA in the germline V gene (reference sequence). Here the CDR3 DNA reads TGCAGTGCTAGACTAGCGGGGGACACAGATACGCAGTATTTT. This encodes CSARLAGDTDTQYF.

A few counts support this clonotype. This chain connects TRBV12-3 or TRBV12-4 to TRBJ2-2, with no clear D. V was clipped by 5 bases and J by 0 bases, with 10 bases between them. The CDR3 is 15 amino acids. The CDR3 nucleotides are TGTGCCAGCAGTGTCCGACGGTCGAACACCGGGGAGCTGTTTTTT. It translates to CASSVRRSNTGELFF.

This clonotype occurred many times. V gene TRBV2 combines with J gene TRBJ1-1, with unresolved D. Germline assignment: CDR1 SNHLY and CDR2 FYNNEI. This CDR3 contains 17 residues. The ends were cut back, 5 bases at V and 1 base at J, with 20 bases in the middle. This CDR3 reads CASSSRRRSRTNTEAFF. In DNA form, the CDR3 reads TGTGCCAGCAGTTCCCGACGGAGGTCGCGGACGAACACTGAAGCTTTCTTT.

Concerning this clonotype itself: This may arise from a read error, as a much more abundant clone is one base away. This sequence joins TRBV20-1 and TRBJ1-1; no reliable D call. The CDR3 covers 11 residues. Per germline, CDR1 DFQATT and CDR2 SNEGSKA (reference sequence). CDR3 residues: CSARVNTEASF. The CDR3 DNA sequence: TGCAGTGCCCGGGTGAACACTGAAGCTTCCTTT.

This clonotype came up many times. This chain joins TRBV20-1 and TRBJ2-5, with D possibly TRBD2 on 5 matching bases. This CDR3 comprises 14 residues. Germline assignment: CDR1 DFQATT and CDR2 SNEGSKA (reference sequence). Trimming removed 5 bases at V and 1 base at J, with 14 bases between. The CDR3 DNA reads TGCAGTGCTCCCACCAACCGGGGCCAAGAGACCCAGTACTTC. Encoded protein: CSAPTNRGQETQYF.

This clonotype came up many times. V gene TRBV5-6 combines with J gene TRBJ1-5; D is unclear. In germline, CDR1 is SGHDT, CDR2 YYEEEE. V was trimmed by 3 bases and J by 6 bases, leaving 10 bases between them. The CDR3 contains 13 residues. Written as DNA, the CDR3 is TGTGCCAGCAGCTACGGGTTTGGTCAGCCCCAGCATTTT. This encodes CASSYGFGQPQHF.

This clonotype has ten or more counts. The rearrangement uses TRBV18 and TRBJ1-6; D may be TRBD1 (6 bases). Deletions cut 0 bases from V and 11 bases from J, with 11 bases between. From germline, CDR1 is KGHSH and CDR2 LQKENI. The CDR3 runs 14 residues. CDR3: CASSPPQGMAPLHF. In DNA form, the CDR3 reads TGTGCCAGCTCACCACCACAGGGTATGGCACCCCTCCACTTT.

This clonotype was seen at least ten times. The CDR3 nucleotides are TGTGCCAGCAAAAGGACAGGGCTTGGCAATCAGCCCCAGCATTTT. This sequence encodes CASKRTGLGNQPQHF. V gene TRBV6-2 or TRBV6-3 combines with J gene TRBJ1-5; TRBD1 agrees at 8 bases. The V and J ends lost 7 bases and 2 bases, in that order; junction bases with no gene match: 7. From germline, CDR1 is MNHEY and CDR2 SVGEGT. This CDR3 spans 15 amino acids.

This clonotype was found many times. The rearrangement uses TRBV27 and TRBJ2-7; 9 nucleotides agree with TRBD2. The J segment lost 7 bases and the V segment lost 2 bases, leaving 18 bases of the junction unmatched. Germline CDR1 MNHEY, CDR2 SMNVEV (reference sequence). The CDR3 is made up of 18 amino acids. The CDR3: CASSLRHPVRAGGGEQYF. The CDR3 DNA reads TGTGCCAGCAGTTTACGACACCCCGTTCGAGCGGGAGGAGGGGAGCAGTACTTC.

The rearrangement links TRBV5-1 to TRBJ1-5; 7 positions match TRBD1. This CDR3 spans 16 amino acids. V lost 4 bases, J lost 1 base, and 8 bases stayed unmatched. CDR1 and CDR2 from the germline V gene are SGHRS and YFSETQ. For the CDR3, the DNA is TGCGCCAGCAGCCCAACAGGGGCGGGGAGCAATCAGCCCCAGCATTTT. It translates to CASSPTGAGSNQPQHF.

V is TRBV27 and J is TRBJ2-1, with TRBD1 as a possible D gene (6 bases). Between the trimmed V and J ends, which lost 5 bases and 9 bases, there was a span of 14 bases. Germline loops: CDR1 MNHEY, CDR2 SMNVEV (reference sequence). The CDR3 sequence is 13 residues long. The CDR3 region is CASSLWTESEQFF. CDR3 DNA sequence: TGTGCCAGCAGTCTATGGACAGAGAGTGAGCAGTTCTTC.

The sample holds a few counts of this clonotype. The rearrangement uses TRBV7-8 and TRBJ2-3, with D maybe TRBD2 (6 bases). Germline-derived CDR1 and CDR2 are SGHVS and FQNEAQ. V was shortened by 5 bases and J by 0 bases, with 9 bases between the two germline ends. The CDR3 totals 14 residues. Written as DNA, the CDR3 is TGTGCCAGCAGCCCCAGCGGGAGCACAGATACGCAGTATTTT. It specifies CASSPSGSTDTQYF.